Below are 16 T cell receptor beta chains sequenced from a single sample in a study of blood T cells in healthy people across ages. A J-beta primer mix and a sample-barcoded 5' primer were used in a second PCR of roughly 7 to 12 cycles. TCRdb re-called the 5' RACE reads through MiXCR, storing one row per CDR3 protein. Of roughly 1,800,000 distinct CDR3 sequences listed, around 50% are singletons. Sequenced sample: blood. These receptors all come from a woman aged 40 to 49 in good health.

This clonotype was observed a single time. The J gene is TRBJ2-7, the V gene TRBV2; D is uncertain. The V gene's germline CDR1 is SNHLY and CDR2 FYNNEI. The length of the CDR3 is 13 residues. V was clipped by 4 bases and J by 7 bases, with 14 bases between them. CDR3 in amino acids: CASSANIPREQYF. As DNA, the CDR3 is TGTGCCAGCAGTGCTAACATCCCGCGGGAGCAGTACTTC.

This chain connects TRBV28 to TRBJ2-7; TRBD2 matches 7 bases. Germline assignment: CDR1 MDHEN and CDR2 SYDVKM. With 2 bases clipped from V and 6 bases from J, the junction kept 10 bases outside the gene matches. The CDR3 is made up of 15 amino acids. The CDR3 nucleotides are TGTGCCAGCAGTTTAAACCCAGCGGGGCCCACCGAGCAGTACTTC. It codes for CASSLNPAGPTEQYF.

This clonotype was counted only a few times. The chain uses TRBV29-1 and TRBJ2-1; unclear D gene. This CDR3 is built from 14 residues. Germline V gene sequence: CDR1 SQVTM, CDR2 ANQGSEA. The V and J ends lost 2 bases and 5 bases respectively, with 13 bases between them. CDR3 sequence: CSVERNRANNEQFF. In nucleotides, the CDR3 is TGCAGCGTTGAAAGGAATCGGGCGAACAATGAGCAGTTCTTC.

This clonotype was observed a few times. This chain links TRBV6-2 or TRBV6-3 with TRBJ2-3, with 8 positions matching TRBD1. The CDR3 loop spans 15 amino acids. CDR1 is MNHEY, CDR2 SVGEGT, per germline. Trimming took 2 bases from V and 3 from J; bases not matched to a gene: 4. The DNA of the CDR3 is TGTGCCAGCAGTTACCTGGACAGGGTGACAGATACGCAGTATTTT. It yields the protein CASSYLDRVTDTQYF.

The chain joins TRBV18 to TRBJ2-7; D is perhaps TRBD1 or TRBD2 (5 bases each). The germline V gene has CDR1 KGHSH and CDR2 LQKENI. V lost 6 bases and J 4 bases, leaving 19 bases between the germline ends. CDR3 length: 15 residues. CDR3 amino acids: CASSRSQGAGYEQYF. The CDR3 DNA is TGTGCCAGCTCCCGCTCGCAAGGGGCGGGTTACGAGCAGTACTTC.

This clonotype has a handful of counts. The V call is TRBV13, the J call TRBJ1-4; the match to TRBD1 covers 7 bases. V gave up 5 bases and J gave up 2 bases; unmatched junction bases: 8. In germline, CDR1 is PRHDT, CDR2 FYEKMQ (reference sequence). The CDR3 totals 16 residues. The CDR3 coding sequence is TGTGCCAGCAGCCCCTACCCAGGGGGGACTAATGAAAAACTGTTTTTT. Protein sequence: CASSPYPGGTNEKLFF.

This chain uses TRBV12-3 or TRBV12-4 with TRBJ1-2; TRBD1 matches at 7 bases. The CDR3 length is 16 residues. With 4 bases clipped from V and 5 bases from J, the junction kept 13 bases outside the gene matches. DNA for the CDR3: TGTGCCAGCAGTTCCAAACGAAGGACAGGACTTTATGGCTACACCTTC. Its protein is CASSSKRRTGLYGYTF.

The chain couples TRBV27 to TRBJ2-4; TRBD1 matches at 8 bases. The CDR3 is 17 residues long. Germline CDR1 reads MNHEY; CDR2 reads SMNVEV (reference sequence). Trimming removed 5 bases from V and 2 bases from J; junction bases left unmatched: 11. The CDR3 sequence: CASSTLHGTGPKNIQYF. For the CDR3, the DNA is TGTGCCAGCAGTACCCTACACGGGACAGGACCCAAAAACATTCAGTACTTC.

The chain joins TRBV25-1 to TRBJ1-5, with 7 nucleotides matching TRBD1. This CDR3 has 14 amino acids. Germline V gene data show CDR1 as MGHDK and CDR2 as SYGVNS. V gave up 4 bases and J gave up 3 bases; unmatched junction bases: 3. The CDR3 sequence is CASSGTGDNQPQHF. The CDR3, as DNA: TGTGCCAGCAGTGGAACAGGGGACAATCAGCCCCAGCATTTT.

The V gene is TRBV6-2 or TRBV6-3, the J gene TRBJ1-4; D perhaps matches TRBD1 (6 bases). CDR3 length: 14 amino acids. CDR1 and CDR2 from the germline V gene are MNHEY and SVGEGT. Trimming left V 8 bases short and J 12 bases short, with 22 bases between. The CDR3 DNA sequence: TGTGCCAGCGCTAAAACGGCCGGGACAAAGCAACTGTTTTTT. It encodes CASAKTAGTKQLFF.

In its sample, this clonotype was seen a few times. J is TRBJ1-2 and V is TRBV4-2; perhaps TRBD1 as D (5 bases). The V end was cut by 1 base, the J end by 7 bases, with 10 bases between. Germline assignment: CDR1 LGHNA and CDR2 YNFKEQ. The CDR3 is 13 residues long. The CDR3 loop reads CASSQVSRAGYTF. CDR3 DNA: TGTGCCAGCAGCCAAGTTTCCAGGGCTGGCTACACCTTC.

V and J are TRBV6-5 and TRBJ2-1; D may be TRBD2 (6 bases). V shed 6 bases and J shed 7 bases, with 22 bases lying between them. The CDR3 contains 16 residues. The germline gives CDR1 MNHEY, CDR2 SVGAGI. The CDR3 spells CASSPRRGRLNNEQFF. CDR3 DNA: TGTGCCAGCAGCCCCCGGAGGGGTAGATTGAATAATGAGCAGTTCTTC.

This clonotype was found a few times. The chain recombines TRBV7-2 with TRBJ2-1, with D possibly TRBD1 on 5 matching bases. The DNA end is a closer match to TRBJ2-7, so the J assignment may be wrong. The CDR3 runs 15 residues. From germline, CDR1 is SGHTA and CDR2 FQGNSA. The CDR3 DNA sequence: TGTGCCAGCAGCTTAGGACAGATAGCTTACAATGAGCAGTACTTC. Protein: CASSLGQIAYNEQYF.

This clonotype was found a few times. This rearrangement joins TRBV6-2 or TRBV6-3 to TRBJ2-5, with D possibly TRBD2 on 6 matching bases. The CDR3 is 16 residues long. The V end was cut by 2 bases, the J end by 1 base, with 14 bases between. Germline CDR1 is MNHEY and CDR2 is SVGEGT. DNA for the CDR3: TGTGCCAGCAGTTACCAAAGATCGGGACTCCAAGAGACCCAGTACTTC. This translates into CASSYQRSGLQETQYF.

CDR3: CATSGPGTGDYNEQFF. CDR3 nucleotide sequence: TGTGCCACCAGCGGTCCCGGGACAGGAGACTACAATGAGCAGTTCTTC. The genes are TRBV15 and TRBJ2-1, with TRBD1 matching 8 bases. V was pared by 5 bases and J by 3 bases, with 9 bases of the junction left unmatched. The CDR3 extends over 16 amino acids. Germline assignment: CDR1 LNHNV and CDR2 YYDKDF (reference sequence).

The chain links TRBV12-3 or TRBV12-4 to TRBJ2-7; the match to TRBD2 covers 8 bases. The CDR3 runs to 13 residues. Trimming cost V 7 bases and J 7 bases; bases outside gene matches: 9. For the CDR3, the DNA is TGTGCCAGCACCCCGGGGGGGGTCCATGAGCAGTACTTC. Protein product: CASTPGGVHEQYF.